This T cell receptor (beta chain) was sequenced during a study of shared T cell receptors in the human thymus (dated by TCRdb to about 2021). A note on the overall study: The study investigated the way shared, self-reactive T-cell receptor alpha chains are produced in the human thymus.

Trimming removed 2 bases from V and 8 bases from J, leaving 18 bases between the germline ends. CDR1 and CDR2 (MNHNS, SASEGT) derive from the germline V gene. The CDR3 holds 15 amino acids from the cysteine to the phenylalanine. CDR3 DNA is the only sequence kept; it has 45 bases, read in frame from the first base. Concerning this clone itself: The antigen it recognizes is unknown. No base quality information exists; no much larger clone differs at one position.

Receptor libraries were prepared by the immunoSEQ multiplex PCR assay. What TCRdb holds here is the immuneACCESS table cut down to in-frame rearrangements. Part of the clones is not present; checked against another copy, under half of the missing clones reflect an unresolved V gene, and the others are unexplained. The sample table contains 720,000 or so clones; only one count was recorded for over 75% of them. The ten largest clones add up to around 0.0099% of the sample. Another study also made use of these data, one on human thymus T cells. The second paper states: Immunologically healthy infants undergoing open corrective cardiac surgery for congenital heart defects in Finland were used as donors. The thymus tissue came from surgical resects taken out during corrective cardiac surgery. Both the thymic and the peripheral blood repertoires appeared to show biased V and J gene segment usage. According to the related research, thymic TCR repertoires were highly overlapping among unrelated individuals. The study used eight infant thymus samples plus four related peripheral blood samples to characterize TCR alpha and beta repertoires. The cohort included about 6 male and a couple of female infants, with donor ages spanning 7 to 244 days. Thymocytes were freed from the tissue by mechanical means and kept at -70 degrees C as pellets of roughly 8.5-31 million cells. Genomic DNA was extracted from frozen cell pellets with a QIAsymphony instrument. The immunoSEQ multiplex PCR assay was used to amplify the TCRB and TCRAD loci from a standardized quantity of quality-controlled genomic DNA. The amplicons spanned the V(D)J region and were long enough to cover the CDR3 and allow V and J genes to be identified. The commercial immunoSEQ service was used to sequence amplicons on an Illumina platform. Corrections for primer bias and sequencing errors followed previously described methods, while TCRAD and TCRB definitions were based on the IMGT database. Repertoires were analysed with immunoSEQ Analyzer 3.0 and VDJTools, covering basic statistics, V/J segment usage, diversity estimates, rarefaction and pairwise overlap. To estimate diversity, the Chao1, ChaoE, Efron-Thisted, Shannon and inverse Simpson indices were applied, and diversity was also estimated on datasets down-sampled to the smallest sample. Repertoire overlap was assessed by strict matching of CDR3 nucleotide sequence, V gene and J gene, and clustering was done by Jaccard-based multidimensional scaling. On average, thymus samples yielded around 810,000 unique TCRB clonotypes, whereas blood samples yielded some 85,000.

The receptor chain draws on TRBV6-1 and TRBJ1-2; the D gene is not confidently resolved. The specimen was thymocytes. This TCR was recovered from a girl in the first two years of life with a congenital heart defect. Donor details come from another sample of the same person, matched by shared clones. The nucleotide sequence reads as follows: TGTGCCAGCAGTGAAAGGGAGGAGACGGTGAAAGGCTACACCTTC. It specifies CASSEREETVKGYTF.